This is a list of T cell receptor beta chains from one sample in a study of T and B cells in COVID-19 patients. In TCRdb, the multiplex PCR reads were re-called with MiXCR into one record per CDR3 protein. The data contain over 9,000 distinct CDR3 sequences, approximately 30% of them seen just once; the ten biggest clones take up approximately 23%. Sequenced material: blood. Source of these receptors: a human donor who had recovered from COVID-19. Both conserved end residues are part of each CDR3. Fields, in order: J gene, D gene, clone size, V gene, CDR3 DNA, CDR3 protein. A D gene is named only where the DNA matches it firmly. A row's size may be missing; if present it is once, few, many or a size class.

>TRBJ2-3|TRBD1|few|TRBV5-4
TGTGCCAGCAGCCCGGACAGGAGGTCGTCAGATACGCAGTATTTT
CASSPDRRSSDTQYF
>TRBJ2-5|-|-|TRBV6-1
TGTGCCAGCAGTGAAGCGCTTTTAATTACAGGTCAAGAGACCCAGTACTTC
CASSEALLITGQETQYF
>TRBJ2-1|-|-|TRBV7-9
TGTGCCAGCAGCTTTGGGTGGGAGAGAGGGAGCAATGAGCAGTTCTTC
CASSFGWERGSNEQFF
>TRBJ1-6|TRBD1|few|TRBV14
TGTGCCAGCAGCCAAGGACAGGGGGCTTTGGGTTCACCCCTCCACTTT
CASSQGQGALGSPLHF
>TRBJ1-2|TRBD1|few|TRBV5-1
TGCGCCAGCAGCCAGACAGGGGAGATAGATGGCTACACCTTC
CASSQTGEIDGYTF
>TRBJ2-2|-|few|TRBV6-2/TRBV6-3
TGTGCCAGCAGTTACAGGGGGGCGAACACCGGGGAGCTGTTTTTT
CASSYRGANTGELFF
>TRBJ1-2|-|few|TRBV6-2/TRBV6-3
TGTGCCAGCAGTTACTCAAGCTATGGCTACACCTTC
CASSYSSYGYTF
>TRBJ1-2|TRBD1|medium-sized|TRBV18
TGTGCCAGCTCACCCCCGGGACAGGGAGGGAGCACCTTC
CASSPPGQGGSTF
>TRBJ2-3|TRBD2|medium-sized|TRBV12-3/TRBV12-4
TGTGCCACCACTGCACGAGCGGGGGGTAGGAATACGCAGTATTTT
CATTARAGGRNTQYF
>TRBJ1-5|TRBD1|few|TRBV5-6
TGTGCCAGCAGCTGGGGACAGGGTAATCAGCCCCAGCATTTT
CASSWGQGNQPQHF
>TRBJ2-1|-|medium-sized|TRBV19
TGTGCCAGTAGTTCGTTAGTCAATGAGCAGTTCTTC
CASSSLVNEQFF
>TRBJ1-2|-|-|TRBV6-6
TGTGCCAGCAGTTACATGGAACCCGGTTATGGCTACACCTTC
CASSYMEPGYGYTF
>TRBJ2-7|TRBD2|medium-sized|TRBV19
TGTGCCAGTAGTGCTGGGACTAGCGGTGCCTACGAGCAGTACTTC
CASSAGTSGAYEQYF
>TRBJ2-5|-|few|TRBV7-9
TGTGCCAGCAGCTTTAGTGTTCGGGAGACCCAGTACTTC
CASSFSVRETQYF
>TRBJ1-2|-|-|TRBV30
TGTGCCTGGAGTCTGGCAGGGTATGGCTACACCTTC
CAWSLAGYGYTF
>TRBJ2-6|TRBD1|-|TRBV5-1
TGCGCCAGCAGCTTGGTTGCAGGGGGCGTTGGGGCCAACGTCCTGACTTTC
CASSLVAGGVGANVLTF
>TRBJ2-3|TRBD1|medium-sized|TRBV6-4
TGTGCCAGCAGTGAGGCCGACAGGGAGTTCACAGATACGCAGTATTTT
CASSEADREFTDTQYF
>TRBJ1-1|TRBD1|-|TRBV27
TGTGCCAGCAGTTCCAGGACAGGAAGCACTGAAGCTTTCTTT
CASSSRTGSTEAFF
>TRBJ1-2|-|few|TRBV27
TGTGCCAGCAGAAGACTGACATCGGCTAACTATGGCTACACCTTC
CASRRLTSANYGYTF
>TRBJ1-1|TRBD1|-|TRBV5-5
TGTGCCAGCAGCCGGGGGACAGTGAACACTGAAGCTTTCTTT
CASSRGTVNTEAFF
>TRBJ1-2|-|-|TRBV6-5
TGTGCCAGCAGTTACAGGTCAGGGCTCGGCTATGGCTACACCTTC
CASSYRSGLGYGYTF
>TRBJ1-2|-|few|TRBV27
TGTGCCAGCAGTTCCTCAGGTCGACGTGGCTACACCTTC
CASSSSGRRGYTF
>TRBJ1-3|TRBD1|-|TRBV7-2
TGTGCCAGCAGCCGCCAGGGGGCAGGAAACACCATATATTTT
CASSRQGAGNTIYF
>TRBJ1-5|-|-|TRBV7-2
TGTGCCAGCAGCTTCGACAATCAGCCCCAGCATTTT
CASSFDNQPQHF
>TRBJ2-5|TRBD1|-|TRBV7-6
TGTGCCAGCAGCTTATCAGGACAGGGGGAGACCCAGTACTTC
CASSLSGQGETQYF
>TRBJ1-2|TRBD1|few|TRBV11-1
TGTGCCAGCACCCGGGACAGCATTAACTATGGCTACACCTTC
CASTRDSINYGYTF
>TRBJ2-6|-|medium-sized|TRBV18
TGTGCCAGCACCCCTGCCAGGGGACCTGGGGCCAACGTCCTGACTTTC
CASTPARGPGANVLTF
>TRBJ1-5|-|-|TRBV19
TGTGCCAGTGGGGGGGGGAGCAATCAGCCCCAGCATTTT
CASGGGSNQPQHF
>TRBJ1-5|-|-|TRBV28
TGTGCCAGCAGCCCCCTTACAGGGAGCAATCAGCCCCAGCATTTT
CASSPLTGSNQPQHF
>TRBJ1-5|-|few|TRBV6-6
TGTGCCTCCGCCGGTTCGGTTATGGATCAGCCCCAGCATTTT
CASAGSVMDQPQHF
>TRBJ2-3|TRBD2|-|TRBV15
TGTGCCACCAGCGGGGGTTGGGGGGGGTTCACAGATACGCAGTATTTT
CATSGGWGGFTDTQYF
>TRBJ1-3|TRBD1|medium-sized|TRBV29-1
TGCAGCGCCATAAAGACAGGGGGCGCTCTCCCTACGACCTCTGGAAACACCATATATTTT
CSAIKTGGALPTTSGNTIYF
>TRBJ1-2|-|medium-sized|TRBV6-6
TGTGCCAGCAGTTACGAAGGGAACTATGGCTACACCTTC
CASSYEGNYGYTF
>TRBJ1-6|TRBD1|medium-sized|TRBV6-1
TGTGCCAGCAGTGAATCTCAGGGGGGGAATAATTCACCCCTCCACTTT
CASSESQGGNNSPLHF
>TRBJ1-5|TRBD1|few|TRBV6-5
TGTGCCAGCAGTACCGGGACAGGGAATCAGCCCCAGCATTTT
CASSTGTGNQPQHF
>TRBJ1-4|-|few|TRBV7-9
TGTGCCAGCAGCTTATCATCTGCTAATGAAAAACTGTTTTTT
CASSLSSANEKLFF
>TRBJ2-7|TRBD1|few|TRBV12-3/TRBV12-4
TGTGCCAGCCAGGGACAGGGTAACCACGAGCAGTACTTC
CASQGQGNHEQYF